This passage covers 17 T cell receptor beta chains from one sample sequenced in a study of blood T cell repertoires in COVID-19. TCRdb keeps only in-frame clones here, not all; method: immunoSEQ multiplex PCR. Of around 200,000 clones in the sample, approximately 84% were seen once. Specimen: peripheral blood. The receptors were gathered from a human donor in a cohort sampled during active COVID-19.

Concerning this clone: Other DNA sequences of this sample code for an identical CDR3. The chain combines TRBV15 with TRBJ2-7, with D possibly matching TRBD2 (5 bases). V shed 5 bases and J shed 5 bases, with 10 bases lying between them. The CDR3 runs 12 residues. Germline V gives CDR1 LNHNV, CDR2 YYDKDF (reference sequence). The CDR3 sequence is CATSRDFNEQYF. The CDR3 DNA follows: TGTGCCACCAGCCGGGATTTCAACGAGCAGTACTTC. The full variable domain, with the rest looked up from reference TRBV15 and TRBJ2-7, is DAMVIQNPRYQVTQFGKPVTLSCSQTLNHNVMYWYQQKSSQAPKLLFHYYDKDFNNEADTPDNFQSRRPNTSFCFLDIRSPGLGDTAMYLCATSRDFNEQYFGPGTRLTVT.

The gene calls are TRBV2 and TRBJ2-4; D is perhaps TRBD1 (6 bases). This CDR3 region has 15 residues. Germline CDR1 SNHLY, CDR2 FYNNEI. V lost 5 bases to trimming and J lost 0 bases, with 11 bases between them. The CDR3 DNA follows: TGTGCCAGCAGTTCTGACAGGCTAGCCAAAAACATTCAGTACTTC. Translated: CASSSDRLAKNIQYF.

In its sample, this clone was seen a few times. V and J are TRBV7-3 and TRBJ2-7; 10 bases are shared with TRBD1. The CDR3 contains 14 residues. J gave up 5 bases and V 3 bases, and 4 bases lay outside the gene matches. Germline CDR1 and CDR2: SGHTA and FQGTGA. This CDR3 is CASSLTGGWNEQYF. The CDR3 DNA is TGTGCCAGCAGCTTGACAGGGGGCTGGAACGAGCAGTACTTC.

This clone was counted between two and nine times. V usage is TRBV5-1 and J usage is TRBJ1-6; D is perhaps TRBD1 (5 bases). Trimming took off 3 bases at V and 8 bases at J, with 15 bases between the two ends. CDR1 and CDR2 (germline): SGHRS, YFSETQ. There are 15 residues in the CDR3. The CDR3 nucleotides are TGCGCCAGCAGCTCGGAATGGACATCGGATTCACCCCTCCACTTT. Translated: CASSSEWTSDSPLHF.

CDR3 region: CASSQVTRGDPGGYTF. CDR3 bases: TGCGCCAGCAGCCAAGTGACGAGAGGTGATCCCGGTGGCTACACCTTC. The chain couples TRBV4-1 to TRBJ1-2; no reliable D call. Trimming took off 1 base at V and 7 bases at J, with 19 bases between the two ends. Germline assignment: CDR1 MGHRA and CDR2 YSYEKL. This CDR3 region has 16 residues.

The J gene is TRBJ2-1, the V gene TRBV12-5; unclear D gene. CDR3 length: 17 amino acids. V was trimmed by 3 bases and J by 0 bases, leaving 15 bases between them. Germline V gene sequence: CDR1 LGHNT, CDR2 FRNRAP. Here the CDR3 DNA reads TGTGCTAGTGGTTTCGTTCTGGCCAGCGACTCCTACAATGAGCAGTTCTTC. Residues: CASGFVLASDSYNEQFF.

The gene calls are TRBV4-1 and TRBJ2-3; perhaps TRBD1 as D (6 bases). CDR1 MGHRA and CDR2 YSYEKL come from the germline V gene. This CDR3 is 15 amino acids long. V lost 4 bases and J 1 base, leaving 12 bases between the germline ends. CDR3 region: CASSPGDGGTDTQYF. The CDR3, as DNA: TGCGCCAGCAGCCCAGGGGACGGAGGCACAGATACGCAGTATTTT.

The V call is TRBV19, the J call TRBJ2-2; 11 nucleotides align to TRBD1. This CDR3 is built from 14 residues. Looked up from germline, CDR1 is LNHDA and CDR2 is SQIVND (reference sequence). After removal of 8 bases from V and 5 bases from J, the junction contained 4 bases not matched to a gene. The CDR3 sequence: CASLDRGRTGELFF. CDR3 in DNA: TGTGCCAGTCTGGACAGGGGGCGGACCGGGGAGCTGTTTTTT.

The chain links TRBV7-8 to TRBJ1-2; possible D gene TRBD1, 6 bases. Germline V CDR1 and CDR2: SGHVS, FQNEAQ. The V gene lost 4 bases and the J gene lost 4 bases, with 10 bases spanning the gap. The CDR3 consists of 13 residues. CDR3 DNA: TGTGCCAGCAGCTGGACAGCCTTCTATGGCTACACCTTC. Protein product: CASSWTAFYGYTF.

The CDR3 loop is CASSEGGRASTDTQYF. The CDR3 DNA is TGCGCCAGCAGCGAGGGTGGGAGGGCTAGCACAGATACGCAGTATTTT. J is TRBJ2-3 and V is TRBV5-1; 7 bases map to TRBD2. Germline loops: CDR1 SGHRS, CDR2 YFSETQ. The CDR3 is 16 residues long. The J segment lost 0 bases and the V segment lost 4 bases, leaving 8 bases of the junction unmatched.

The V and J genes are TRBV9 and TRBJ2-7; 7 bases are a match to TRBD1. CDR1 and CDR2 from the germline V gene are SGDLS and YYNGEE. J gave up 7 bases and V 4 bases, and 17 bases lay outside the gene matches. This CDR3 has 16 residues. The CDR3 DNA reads TGTGCCAGCAGCCCGCAGGGGGACCCAATTTCTACGGAGCAGTACTTC. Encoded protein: CASSPQGDPISTEQYF.

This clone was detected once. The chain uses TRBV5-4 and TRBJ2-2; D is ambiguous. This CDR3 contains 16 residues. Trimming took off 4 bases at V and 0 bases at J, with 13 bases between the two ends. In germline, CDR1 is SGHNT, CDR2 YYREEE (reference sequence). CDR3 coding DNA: TGTGCCAGCAGCAGAGAGTCAGACACGAACACCGGGGAGCTGTTTTTT. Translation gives CASSRESDTNTGELFF.

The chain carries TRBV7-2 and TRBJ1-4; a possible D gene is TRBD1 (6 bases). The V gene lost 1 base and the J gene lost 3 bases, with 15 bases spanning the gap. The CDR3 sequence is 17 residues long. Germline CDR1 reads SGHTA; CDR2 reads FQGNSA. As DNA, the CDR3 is TGTGCCAGCAGCTTAGATTTTTCGGCAGGGGCTAATGAAAAACTGTTTTTT. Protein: CASSLDFSAGANEKLFF.

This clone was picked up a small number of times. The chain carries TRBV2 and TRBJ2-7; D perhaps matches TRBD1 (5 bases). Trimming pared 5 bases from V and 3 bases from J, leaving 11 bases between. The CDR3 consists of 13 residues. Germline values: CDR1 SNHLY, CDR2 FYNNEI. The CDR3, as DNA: TGTGCCAGCAGTTTGGAACAGGTCTACGAGCAGTACTTC. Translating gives CASSLEQVYEQYF.

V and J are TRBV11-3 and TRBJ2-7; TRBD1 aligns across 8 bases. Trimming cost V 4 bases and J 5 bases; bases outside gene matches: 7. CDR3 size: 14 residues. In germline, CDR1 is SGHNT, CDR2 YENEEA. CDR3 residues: CASSSGTGVNEQYF. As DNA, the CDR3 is TGTGCCAGCAGCTCCGGGACAGGTGTAAACGAGCAGTACTTC.

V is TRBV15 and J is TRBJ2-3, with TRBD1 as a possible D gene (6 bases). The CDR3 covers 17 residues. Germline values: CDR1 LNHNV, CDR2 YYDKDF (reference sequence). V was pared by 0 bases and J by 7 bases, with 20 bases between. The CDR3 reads CATSREALAGESNTQYF. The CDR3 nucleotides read TGTGCCACCAGCAGAGAGGCGTTGGCAGGGGAGTCCAATACGCAGTATTTT.

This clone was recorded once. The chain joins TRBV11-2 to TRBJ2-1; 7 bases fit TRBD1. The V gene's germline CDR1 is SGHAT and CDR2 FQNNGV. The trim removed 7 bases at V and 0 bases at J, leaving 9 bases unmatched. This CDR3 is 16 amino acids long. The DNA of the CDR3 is TGTGCCAGCACCTTTACTGACAGGGACTCCTACAATGAGCAGTTCTTC. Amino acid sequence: CASTFTDRDSYNEQFF.